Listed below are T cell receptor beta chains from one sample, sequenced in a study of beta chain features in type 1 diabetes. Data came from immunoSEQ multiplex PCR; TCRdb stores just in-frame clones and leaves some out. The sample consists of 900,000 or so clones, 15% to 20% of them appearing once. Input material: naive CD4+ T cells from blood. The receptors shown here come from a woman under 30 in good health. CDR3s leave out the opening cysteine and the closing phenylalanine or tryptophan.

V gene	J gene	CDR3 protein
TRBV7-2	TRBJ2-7	ASSLVGTSGNGEQY
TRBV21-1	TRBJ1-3	ASSKGTSSGRSGNTIY
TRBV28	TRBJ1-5	ASRPGTGANQPQH
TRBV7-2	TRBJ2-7	ASSSFYEQY
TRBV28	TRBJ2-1	ASSSPGLAPGNEQF
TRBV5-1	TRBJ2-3	ASSLVAHADTQY
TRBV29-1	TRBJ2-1	SVDRAIEQF
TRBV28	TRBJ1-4	ASREQLAEKLF
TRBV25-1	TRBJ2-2	ASSEYAGGPHRGELF
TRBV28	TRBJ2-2	ASSRVTGELF
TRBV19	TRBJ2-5	ASSIVPGGETQY
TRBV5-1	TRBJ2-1	ASSLTGTEKNEQF
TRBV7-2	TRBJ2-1	ASSAGLAAYNEQF
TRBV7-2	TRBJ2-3	ASSSSGLNTQY